These 17 T cell receptor beta chains share one sample of origin, sequenced in a study of cytomegalovirus exposure and HLA in healthy donors. Primers included in the PCR were 60 Vbeta and 13 Jbeta primers. Profiled with immunoSEQ multiplex PCR; TCRdb holds only in-frame clones, not every one. The sample yields some 120,000 clones, around three quarters seen once. The sequenced material came from PBMCs. Source of these receptors: a man younger than 45 in good health and CMV-seronegative.

V usage is TRBV6-5 and J usage is TRBJ1-5; TRBD1 might be the D (6 bases). V was cut by 6 bases and J by 3 bases, with 12 bases left in between. The CDR3 runs to 14 residues. CDR1 is MNHEY, CDR2 SVGAGI, per germline. The DNA of the CDR3 is TGTGCCAGCAGGTCCCGGGACATCAATCAGCCCCAGCATTTT. Protein: CASRSRDINQPQHF.

In DNA form, the CDR3 reads TGTGCCAGCAGCGTAGGAGGGACAGGGTTTGCAGGCCTCGAGCAGTACTTC. As protein: CASSVGGTGFAGLEQYF. The chain joins TRBV9 to TRBJ2-7; 9 bases line up with TRBD1. V gave up 0 bases and J gave up 6 bases; unmatched junction bases: 13. This CDR3 has 17 residues. CDR1 is SGDLS and CDR2 is YYNGEE in the germline V gene.

Remarks on this clone: At one boundary the junction diverges from the germline segment, which might be a read error. The chain has TRBV6-4 and TRBJ1-5; 8 bases line up with TRBD1. The germline CDR1 and CDR2 sequences are MRHNA and SNTAGT. The length of the CDR3 is 14 residues. CDR3 sequence reads: CARINRGSSQPQNF. CDR3 coding DNA: TGTGCCAGGATAAACAGGGGGTCCAGCCAGCCCCAGAATTTT.

This clone appeared a few times. This chain links TRBV28 with TRBJ2-2; no firm D call. Germline V lookup: CDR1 MDHEN, CDR2 SYDVKM. Trimming removed 2 bases from V and 0 bases from J, with 13 bases in between. This CDR3 spans 17 amino acids. As DNA, the CDR3 is TGTGCCAGCAGTTTAGACGGTTGGAGTCCGAACACCGGGGAGCTGTTTTTT. Protein product: CASSLDGWSPNTGELFF.

This clone was counted a single time. The chain employs TRBV6-5 and TRBJ2-3; the D gene is possibly TRBD2 (6 bases). CDR1 and CDR2 (germline): MNHEY, SVGAGI. The V end lost 4 bases, the J end lost 2 bases, and 16 bases lay between the germline ends. The CDR3 covers 16 residues. The CDR3 bases are TGTGCCAGCAGTTTCGACCGAGGAGGGAACACAGATACGCAGTATTTT. Protein product: CASSFDRGGNTDTQYF.

This clone was recorded a few times. This chain uses TRBV20-1 with TRBJ2-7; D not certain. Trimming took 0 bases from V and 3 from J, leaving 3 bases between them. Germline-derived CDR1 and CDR2 are DFQATT and SNEGSKA (reference sequence). The CDR3 sequence is 11 residues long. The CDR3 loop reads CSARESYEQYF. DNA for the CDR3: TGCAGTGCTAGAGAGAGCTACGAGCAGTACTTC.

The chain uses TRBV5-8 and TRBJ2-1, with 7 bases identical to TRBD1. CDR1 and CDR2 (germline): SGHTS, YDEGEE. J gave up 9 bases and V 4 bases, and 10 bases lay outside the gene matches. The CDR3 is 14 residues long. The CDR3 sequence: CASSRITGVGEQFF. Written as DNA, the CDR3 is TGTGCCAGCAGCCGCATCACAGGGGTAGGTGAGCAGTTCTTC. Looking up the rest from reference TRBV5-8 and TRBJ2-1 gives the full variable domain: EAGVTQSPTHLIKTRGQQATLRCSPISGHTSVYWYQQALGLGLQFLLWYDEGEERNRGNFPPRFSGRQFPNYSSELNVNALELEDSALYLCASSRITGVGEQFFGPGTRLTVL.

The rearrangement joins TRBV30 to TRBJ2-5; 10 nucleotides agree with TRBD2. The J call may be faulty, since TRBJ2-7 better matches the DNA end. CDR3 length: 14 amino acids. The germline V gene encodes CDR1 GTSNPN and CDR2 SVGIG (reference sequence). CDR3 sequence reads: CAWSSLAGVSEQYF. The CDR3 DNA is TGTGCCTGGAGTTCCCTAGCGGGAGTGTCCGAGCAGTACTTC.

This clone was observed once. CDR3 residues: CASSELPRDRVNTGELFF. CDR3 sequence (DNA): TGTGCCAGCAGTGAACTCCCCCGGGACAGGGTCAACACCGGGGAGCTGTTTTTT. The chain has TRBV25-1 and TRBJ2-2; 9 bases are shared with TRBD1. This CDR3 has 18 amino acids. Per the germline V gene, CDR1 is MGHDK and CDR2 is SYGVNS. With 2 bases clipped from V and 2 bases from J, the junction kept 9 bases outside the gene matches.

In its sample, this clone was seen a few times. The V gene is TRBV5-6, the J gene TRBJ1-2; D is unclear. CDR3 length equals 12 residues. The V end lost 0 bases, the J end lost 7 bases, and 7 bases lay between the germline ends. Germline-derived CDR1 and CDR2 are SGHDT and YYEEEE. This CDR3 is CASSLDSGGYTF. The CDR3 region has the DNA TGTGCCAGCAGCTTGGACTCTGGTGGCTACACCTTC.

This clone was observed a handful of times. V is TRBV7-6 and J is TRBJ1-3, with D uncertain. CDR3 size: 15 residues. Germline V gene data show CDR1 as SGHVS and CDR2 as FNYEAQ. V was clipped by 1 base and J by 3 bases, with 10 bases between them. In DNA form, the CDR3 reads TGTGCCAGCAGCTTAGGACTTTCGGGTGGAAACACCATATATTTT. Translation gives CASSLGLSGGNTIYF. The variable domain in full, completed from reference TRBV7-6 and TRBJ1-3, reads GAGVSQSPRYKVTKRGQDVALRCDPISGHVSLYWYRQALGQGPEFLTYFNYEAQQDKSGLPNDRFSAERPEGSISTLTIQRTEQRDSAMYRCASSLGLSGGNTIYFGEGSWLTVV.

V gene TRBV30 combines with J gene TRBJ2-5; D is ambiguous. Germline-derived CDR1 and CDR2 are GTSNPN and SVGIG (reference sequence). V was trimmed by 0 bases and J by 6 bases, leaving 14 bases between them. This CDR3 is 14 amino acids long. The CDR3 DNA follows: TGTGCCTGGAGTGTGAAAGAGAGGCCGAAGACCCAGTACTTC. Translation: CAWSVKERPKTQYF.

V is TRBV28 and J is TRBJ2-7; weak D call: TRBD2 (5 bases). CDR3 length: 14 amino acids. The ends were cut back, 3 bases at V and 2 bases at J, with 11 bases in the middle. Germline V gene sequence: CDR1 MDHEN, CDR2 SYDVKM. DNA of the CDR3: TGTGCCAGCAGTTTTTCGGGGTTGGCCTACGAGCAGTACTTC. Its protein product is CASSFSGLAYEQYF.

This sequence joins TRBV11-2 and TRBJ2-7; weak D call: TRBD2 (6 bases). The CDR3 covers 15 residues. V was cut by 6 bases and J by 3 bases, with 18 bases left in between. Germline V lookup: CDR1 SGHAT, CDR2 FQNNGV. As DNA, the CDR3 is TGTGCCAGCAGGCCGCCGGGACTGGCAATCTACGAGCAGTACTTC. This gives the protein CASRPPGLAIYEQYF.

The rearrangement links TRBV19 to TRBJ1-2; TRBD1 is a possible D gene (5 bases). The V gene lost 6 bases and the J gene lost 0 bases, with 11 bases spanning the gap. From germline, CDR1 is LNHDA and CDR2 SQIVND (reference sequence). This CDR3 comprises 14 residues. CDR3 DNA sequence: TGTGCCAGTAGCACACAGGCTGCTAACTATGGCTACACCTTC. Translated, it gives CASSTQAANYGYTF.

The V gene is TRBV4-1, the J gene TRBJ2-5, with 8 bases lining up with TRBD2. Germline loops: CDR1 MGHRA, CDR2 YSYEKL. J lost 2 bases, V lost 4 bases, and 3 bases had no gene match. The CDR3 is 14 residues long. The CDR3: CASSPSSGQETQYF. CDR3 DNA: TGCGCCAGCAGCCCTTCTAGCGGGCAAGAGACCCAGTACTTC.

The rearrangement links TRBV5-6 to TRBJ2-6, with D possibly matching TRBD1 (5 bases). The length of the CDR3 is 15 residues. Germline CDR1 is SGHDT and CDR2 is YYEEEE. Trimming stripped 2 bases from V and 0 bases from J, with 6 bases between. CDR3 protein: CASSLQVSGANVLTF. CDR3 in DNA: TGTGCCAGCAGCTTACAGGTCTCTGGGGCCAACGTCCTGACTTTC.